The next 22 T cell receptor beta chains were all read from a single sample in a study of OX40 agonist ivuxolimab in advanced cancers. Sequencing used immunoSEQ multiplex PCR; TCRdb keeps in-frame clones, though not all of them. This table holds 15,000 to 20,000 clones, about 83% found once. The specimen comprised CD4+ or CD8+ T cells sorted from blood, sampled in a trial of the OX40 agonist ivuxolimab. These receptor sequences come from an adult with an advanced solid tumor such as melanoma, head and neck, liver or kidney cancer.

The chain combines TRBV6-6 with TRBJ2-7; weak D call: TRBD2 (5 bases). The V and J ends lost 5 bases and 4 bases respectively, with 6 bases between them. This CDR3 spans 11 amino acids. Germline assignment: CDR1 MNHNY and CDR2 SVGAGI (reference sequence). The CDR3 loop is CASSRGYEQYF. CDR3 DNA sequence: TGTGCCAGCAGTCGGGGTTACGAGCAGTACTTC.

V usage is TRBV27 and J usage is TRBJ2-3; D is unclear. Deletions cut 7 bases from V and 0 bases from J, with 8 bases between. The CDR3 loop spans 13 amino acids. Per the germline V gene, CDR1 is MNHEY and CDR2 is SMNVEV (reference sequence). The CDR3 is CASTVGSTDTQYF. For the CDR3, the DNA is TGTGCCAGCACGGTAGGGAGCACAGATACGCAGTATTTT.

This sequence joins TRBV4-2 and TRBJ2-7; D possibly corresponds to TRBD1 (5 bases). The CDR3 totals 12 residues. Germline V gene sequence: CDR1 LGHNA, CDR2 YNFKEQ. The V end lost 3 bases, the J end lost 3 bases, and 6 bases lay between the germline ends. CDR3 in DNA: TGTGCCAGCAGCCATGACAGCTACGAGCAGTACTTC. This sequence encodes CASSHDSYEQYF.

In its sample, this clone was seen a few times. This sequence joins TRBV7-9 and TRBJ1-2; D gene unclear. Germline CDR1 is SEHNR and CDR2 is FQNEAQ (reference sequence). The CDR3 length is 14 residues. V lost 1 base and J lost 6, with 12 bases in between. As DNA, the CDR3 is TGTGCCAGCAGCTTAGTAGGTTCGACAAATGGCTACACCTTC. Protein sequence: CASSLVGSTNGYTF. Together with reference TRBV7-9 and TRBJ1-2, the CDR3 gives the full variable domain: DTGVSQNPRHKITKRGQNVTFRCDPISEHNRLYWYRQTLGQGPEFLTYFQNEAQLEKSRLLSDRFSAERPKGSFSTLEIQRTEQGDSAMYLCASSLVGSTNGYTFGSGTRLTVV.

The chain is built from TRBV7-6 and TRBJ2-7; D may match TRBD1 or TRBD2 (5 bases each). Germline V gene sequence: CDR1 SGHVS, CDR2 FNYEAQ. This CDR3 spans 14 amino acids. Trimming cost V 1 base and J 0 bases, with 7 bases left between them. The CDR3 DNA reads TGTGCCAGCAGCTTAGGGGGGACCTCCTACGAGCAGTACTTC. This translates into CASSLGGTSYEQYF.

V usage is TRBV11-2 and J usage is TRBJ2-7; 9 nucleotides align to TRBD2. This CDR3 has 14 residues. The germline gives CDR1 SGHAT, CDR2 FQNNGV. The V gene end was trimmed by 4 bases and the J gene end by 5 bases; junction bases not matched to a gene: 6. The CDR3 sequence is CASSSSGNRNEQYF. The CDR3 DNA reads TGTGCCAGCAGCTCTAGCGGGAATCGAAACGAGCAGTACTTC.

This clone is medium-sized in the sample. The V and J genes are TRBV27 and TRBJ2-2; 9 nucleotides agree with TRBD1. The germline gives CDR1 MNHEY, CDR2 SMNVEV (reference sequence). CDR3 size: 15 residues. V trimming: 8 bases; J trimming: 2 bases; junction bases outside the gene matches: 6. In DNA, the CDR3 is TGTGCCAGCCATGGGACAGGGACCAACACCGGGGAGCTGTTTTTT. It yields the protein CASHGTGTNTGELFF.

The chain combines TRBV4-1 with TRBJ1-1; TRBD1 matches at 8 bases. Germline V gene data show CDR1 as MGHRA and CDR2 as YSYEKL. The CDR3 has 14 residues. V lost 3 bases to trimming and J lost 4 bases; unmatched junction nucleotides: 4. CDR3 protein: CASSHDRGGTEAFF. CDR3 nucleotide sequence: TGCGCCAGCAGCCATGACAGGGGAGGCACTGAAGCTTTCTTT.

This chain uses TRBV7-8 with TRBJ1-1, with 10 bases aligning to TRBD1. The CDR3 runs to 15 residues. Germline-derived CDR1 and CDR2 are SGHVS and FQNEAQ. V dropped 3 bases and J dropped 5; count of bases not matched to a gene: 6. This CDR3 reads CASSLTGGAGTEAFF. CDR3 coding DNA: TGTGCCAGCAGCTTGACAGGGGGCGCGGGGACTGAAGCTTTCTTT.

This rearrangement joins TRBV11-2 to TRBJ2-7; D may be TRBD1 or TRBD2 (5 bases each). CDR1 and CDR2 (germline): SGHAT, FQNNGV. Trimming took off 5 bases at V and 0 bases at J, with 14 bases between the two ends. This CDR3 contains 15 residues. CDR3 sequence reads: CASSLRDGSSYEQYF. CDR3 coding DNA: TGTGCCAGCAGCCTCCGGGACGGCAGCTCCTACGAGCAGTACTTC. Full variable domain (remainder filled in from reference TRBV11-2 and TRBJ2-7): EAGVAQSPRYKIIEKRQSVAFWCNPISGHATLYWYQQILGQGPKLLIQFQNNGVVDDSQLPKDRFSAERLKGVDSTLKIQPAKLEDSAVYLCASSLRDGSSYEQYFGPGTRLTVT.

This clone is medium-sized within its sample. The chain combines TRBV7-9 with TRBJ2-7; 8 bases are shared with TRBD1. Germline CDR1 is SEHNR and CDR2 is FQNEAQ (reference sequence). Trimming cost V 5 bases and J 0 bases; bases outside gene matches: 3. This CDR3 is built from 14 residues. CDR3 residues: CASSRQGASYEQYF. The CDR3 DNA is TGTGCCAGCAGCCGTCAGGGGGCCTCCTACGAGCAGTACTTC.

The gene calls are TRBV23-1 and TRBJ1-1; TRBD1 is a possible D gene (5 bases). TRBV23-1 is classed as an ORF, of uncertain function. The CDR3 contains 16 residues. V shed 0 bases and J shed 1 base, with 12 bases lying between them. The CDR3 nucleotides are TGCGCCAGCAGTCAATCGGAGGGACGGTCGAACACTGAAGCTTTCTTT. Its translation is CASSQSEGRSNTEAFF.

This clone showed up just once. The junction departs from the called germline gene at one end, perhaps through a read error. This sequence joins TRBV9 and TRBJ2-1, with D possibly TRBD2 on 6 matching bases. The germline CDR1 and CDR2 sequences are SGDLS and YYNGEE. The CDR3 consists of 12 residues. For the CDR3, the DNA is TGTGCCAGCAGCTCCAGTTGGGGGAGGCGGGTCTTC. It yields the protein CASSSSWGRRVF.

This rearrangement joins TRBV6-5 to TRBJ2-1, with 11 bases lining up with TRBD2. The CDR3 runs to 15 residues. Per germline, CDR1 MNHEY and CDR2 SVGAGI. The J segment lost 6 bases and the V segment lost 6 bases, leaving 7 bases of the junction unmatched. CDR3 region: CASSPGLAGPNEQFF. As DNA, the CDR3 is TGTGCCAGCAGCCCTGGACTAGCGGGCCCCAATGAGCAGTTCTTC.

The chain is built from TRBV15 and TRBJ1-1; 8 bases are shared with TRBD1. With V trimmed by 1 base and J by 5 bases, 6 bases remained unmatched. The CDR3 is made up of 15 amino acids. Per germline, CDR1 LNHNV and CDR2 YYDKDF (reference sequence). As DNA, the CDR3 is TGTGCCACCAGCAGAGCTCGAACAGGGGGGACTGAAGCTTTCTTT. As protein: CATSRARTGGTEAFF.

The chain couples TRBV7-9 to TRBJ1-2, with unresolved D. The CDR3 is 15 amino acids. Trimming stripped 1 base from V and 2 bases from J, with 11 bases between. Germline CDR1 and CDR2: SEHNR and FQNEAQ (reference sequence). The CDR3 here is CASSLVIGVNYGYTF. The DNA of the CDR3 is TGTGCCAGCAGCTTAGTGATTGGGGTGAACTATGGCTACACCTTC.

This clone was seen a single time. This sequence joins TRBV19 and TRBJ2-5; a weak D match, TRBD2 (6 bases). The V gene's germline CDR1 is LNHDA and CDR2 SQIVND (reference sequence). The CDR3 is 16 amino acids. V was cut by 4 bases and J by 1 base, with 16 bases left in between. The CDR3 reads CASSRPGTALQETQYF. Here the CDR3 DNA reads TGTGCCAGTAGTAGACCCGGGACTGCCCTCCAAGAGACCCAGTACTTC.

The CDR3 is CASSGQSSYEQYF. The DNA for the CDR3 is TGCGCCAGCAGTGGACAGAGCTCCTACGAGCAGTACTTC. The J gene is TRBJ2-7, the V gene TRBV10-1, with D perhaps matching TRBD1 (5 bases). CDR3 length equals 13 residues. The germline V gene encodes CDR1 WNHNN and CDR2 SYGVQD (reference sequence). The V end was cut by 4 bases, the J end by 0 bases, with 7 bases between.

The CDR3 nucleotides read TGTGCCAGCAGTGAAATACTTGTACCCTCCTACGAGCAGTACTTC. This gives the protein CASSEILVPSYEQYF. The rearrangement uses TRBV6-1 and TRBJ2-7; D not resolved. V lost 2 bases, J lost 0 bases, and 11 bases lay in between. Germline CDR1 is MNHNS and CDR2 is SASEGT. The CDR3 covers 15 residues.

This clone was observed a few times. V gene TRBV19 combines with J gene TRBJ1-1; the D gene is possibly TRBD1 (5 bases). Germline V gene sequence: CDR1 LNHDA, CDR2 SQIVND (reference sequence). Trimming stripped 4 bases from V and 0 bases from J, with 15 bases between. CDR3 length: 16 amino acids. The DNA for the CDR3 is TGTGCCAGTAGTACCGGACATCTAATCATGAACACTGAAGCTTTCTTT. Its translation is CASSTGHLIMNTEAFF.

This sequence joins TRBV19 and TRBJ1-5; D not resolved. Looked up from germline, CDR1 is LNHDA and CDR2 is SQIVND (reference sequence). The CDR3 has 18 amino acids. V was clipped by 3 bases and J by 5 bases, with 23 bases between them. The CDR3 DNA is TGTGCCAGTAGTATCCGGGCCCCCCTTCTGAGGGAGCATCAGCCCCAGCATTTT. This sequence encodes CASSIRAPLLREHQPQHF.

Only a few counts were recorded for this clone. The V call is TRBV7-9, the J call TRBJ1-2; TRBD1 matches at 8 bases. V lost 5 bases and J lost 4; bases outside the gene matches: 12. Germline V gives CDR1 SEHNR, CDR2 FQNEAQ (reference sequence). This CDR3 contains 16 residues. The CDR3: CASSPLGQATSYGYTF. In DNA form, the CDR3 reads TGTGCCAGCAGCCCCCTGGGACAGGCGACTTCCTATGGCTACACCTTC.